The clone carrying this T cell receptor beta chain was observed once. The antigen remains unidentified. This record comes from a study of memory CD4+ T cells and cytomegalovirus serostatus. Study-wide findings and caveats: The CMV-associated TCR signature appears largely within the CD4+ memory repertoire.

CDR1 and CDR2 from the germline V gene are SNHLY and FYNNEI. The V and J ends lost 6 bases and 5 bases, in that order; junction bases with no gene match: 6. The CDR3 runs 15 residues. The sort gate was single viable CD3+CD4+CD8-CD45RO+ cells for memory CD4+ T cells. Total CD4+ T cells were enriched by CD4 positive selection. The protocol was immunoSEQ multiplex PCR, while the TCRdb copy is restricted to in-frame clones and leaves out a portion. The table lists approximately 50,000 clones, 60% to 75% of them singletons. This sequence was found in an adult in good health and CMV-seropositive. The sequenced sample consisted of memory CD4+ T cells from blood. This chain joins TRBV2 and TRBJ1-5; 11 bases align to TRBD1. DNA of the CDR3: TGTGCCAGCAGCCCGCGGACAGGGGGCGATCAGCCCCAGCATTTT. It is translated as CASSPRTGGDQPQHF.